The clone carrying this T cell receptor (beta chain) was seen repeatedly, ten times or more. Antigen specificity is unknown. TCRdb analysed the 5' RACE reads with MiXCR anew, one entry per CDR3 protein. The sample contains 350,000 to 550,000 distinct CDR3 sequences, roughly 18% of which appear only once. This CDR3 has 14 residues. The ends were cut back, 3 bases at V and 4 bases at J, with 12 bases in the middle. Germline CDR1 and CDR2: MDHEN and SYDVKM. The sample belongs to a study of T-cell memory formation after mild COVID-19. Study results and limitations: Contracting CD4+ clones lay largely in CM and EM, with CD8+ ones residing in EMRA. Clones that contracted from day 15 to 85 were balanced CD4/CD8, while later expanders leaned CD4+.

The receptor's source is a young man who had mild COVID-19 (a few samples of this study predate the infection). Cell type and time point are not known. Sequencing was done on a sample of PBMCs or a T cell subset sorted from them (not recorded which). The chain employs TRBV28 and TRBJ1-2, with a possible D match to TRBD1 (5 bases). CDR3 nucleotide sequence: TGTGCCAGCAGTTTCCTGACAGCAACCTATGGCTACACCTTC. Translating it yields CASSFLTATYGYTF.